This T cell receptor (beta chain) was recovered during a study of early T cells in non-severe SARS-CoV-2 infection. At the level of the study: Sequencing was performed on bulk RNA from unsorted whole blood, leaving chains unpaired. Study-level points and caveats: The VDJdb matching leaned toward anti-spike CD8 responses and overlooked private and CD4 specificities.

Germline assignment: CDR1 DFQATT and CDR2 SNEGSKA (reference sequence). The CDR3 has 15 amino acids. J was trimmed by 5 bases and V by 5 bases; bases with no gene match: 11. Of note for this clonotype: Its antigen remains unidentified.

Tagging with unique molecular identifiers was applied to individual cDNA molecules. TCRdb used MiXCR to reprocess the 5' RACE reads, holding one entry per CDR3 protein. Here the sample spans nearly 90,000 distinct CDR3 sequences, 14% being singletons. The receptor was isolated from an adult who was a healthcare worker with PCR-confirmed SARS-CoV-2 infection or an uninfected control (not recorded which). Source material: whole blood. J is TRBJ1-2 and V is TRBV20-1; 10 bases align to TRBD1. The CDR3: CSAPFPGQGGYGYTF. Written as DNA, the CDR3 is TGCAGTGCTCCATTCCCAGGACAGGGGGGATATGGCTACACCTTC.